Presented here are 17 T cell receptor beta chains from one specimen sequenced in a study of shared clonotypes between healthy human individuals. Only in-frame clones appear in the TCRdb table, and some are missing; sequencing was by immunoSEQ multiplex PCR. The sample yields about 2.4 million clones, 93% seen once. The sample was naive CD4+ T cells from PBMCs. Subset of the sample: CD45RA+ positively selected. The origin of the receptors is a man between 18 and 29 years old in good health. Some clones in this sample may be carry-over from other donors' samples.

CDR3 sequence (DNA): TGTGCCAGCAGTTTACAGGGGGCCAACTACGAGCAGTACTTC. Protein sequence: CASSLQGANYEQYF. The rearrangement links TRBV2 to TRBJ2-7, with 9 bases that match TRBD1. The germline V gene has CDR1 SNHLY and CDR2 FYNNEI. This CDR3 spans 14 amino acids. V trimming: 5 bases; J trimming: 3 bases; junction bases outside the gene matches: 5.

About this clone itself: Different DNA sequences within this sample yield the same CDR3. This rearrangement joins TRBV19 to TRBJ2-6, with 7 positions matching TRBD2. This CDR3 contains 14 residues. Per germline, CDR1 LNHDA and CDR2 SQIVND (reference sequence). V shed 4 bases and J 4 bases; nucleotides not matched to a gene: 1. CDR3 nucleotides: TGTGCCAGTAGTACGGGGGGAGGGGCCAACGTCCTGACTTTC. Translated, it gives CASSTGGGANVLTF.

The J gene is TRBJ2-7, the V gene TRBV7-3, with D possibly being TRBD1 (6 bases). Germline CDR1 reads SGHTA; CDR2 reads FQGTGA. The CDR3 runs to 15 residues. Trimming took 0 bases from V and 6 from J, leaving 15 bases between them. In DNA form, the CDR3 reads TGTGCCAGCAGCTTAACGGGCAGGGACATGCTCGAGCAGTACTTC. This translates into CASSLTGRDMLEQYF.

As to this clone: One end of the junction is discordant with germline, which a read error may explain. The rearrangement uses TRBV7-9 and TRBJ1-3, with D unclear. This CDR3 comprises 13 residues. CDR1 is SEHNR, CDR2 FQNEAQ, per germline (reference sequence). The CDR3 sequence is CASSLAEGTTRAF. The DNA for the CDR3 is TGTGCCAGCAGCTTAGCGGAGGGTACTACTAGGGCTTTT.

V gene TRBV6-5 combines with J gene TRBJ2-7; D is unclear. There are 16 residues in the CDR3. V lost 0 bases to trimming and J lost 4 bases, with 16 bases between them. In germline, CDR1 is MNHEY, CDR2 SVGAGI. The CDR3 protein is CASSYSASGKGYEQYF. As DNA, the CDR3 is TGTGCCAGCAGTTACTCTGCGTCAGGTAAAGGTTACGAGCAGTACTTC.

The chain joins TRBV5-1 to TRBJ2-1; tentative D call: TRBD2 (5 bases). Germline V gene data show CDR1 as SGHRS and CDR2 as YFSETQ. V lost 7 bases and J lost 4, with 12 bases in between. The CDR3 has 13 amino acids. Here the CDR3 reads CASSKDFYNEQFF. As DNA, the CDR3 is TGCGCCAGCTCAAAGGACTTTTACAATGAGCAGTTCTTC.

V and J are TRBV28 and TRBJ2-5; TRBD1 aligns across 8 bases. V was pared by 6 bases and J by 4 bases, with 10 bases of the junction left unmatched. From germline, CDR1 is MDHEN and CDR2 SYDVKM. The CDR3 is 15 residues long. This chain's CDR3 is CASRKTGGMRETQYF. The CDR3, as DNA: TGTGCCAGCAGAAAAACAGGGGGAATGAGAGAGACCCAGTACTTC.

This clone was seen just once. The rearrangement links TRBV11-3 to TRBJ2-7; the D gene is possibly TRBD2 (6 bases). The germline V gene encodes CDR1 SGHNT and CDR2 YENEEA. The V end lost 0 bases, the J end lost 7 bases, and 13 bases lay between the germline ends. The CDR3 loop spans 14 amino acids. Here the CDR3 reads CASSLEGKRGEQYF. In DNA form, the CDR3 reads TGTGCCAGCAGCTTAGAGGGGAAACGGGGGGAGCAGTACTTC.

In this sample, this clone turned up a few times. Other DNA sequences within the sample encode an identical CDR3. This chain connects TRBV28 to TRBJ2-7; no clear D gene. Germline values: CDR1 MDHEN, CDR2 SYDVKM. V gave up 7 bases and J gave up 2 bases, with 9 bases separating them. The CDR3 runs 12 residues. CDR3 sequence (DNA): TGTGCCAGCACCGCTCGCCCCTACGAGCAGTACTTC. Translated, it gives CASTARPYEQYF.

The V and J genes are TRBV28 and TRBJ2-2; the D is unclear. Germline V CDR1 and CDR2: MDHEN, SYDVKM. V was cut by 8 bases and J by 0 bases, with 4 bases left in between. The CDR3 sequence is 12 residues long. DNA of the CDR3: TGTGCCAGCGCCTCGAACACCGGGGAGCTGTTTTTT. It is translated as CASASNTGELFF.

The chain joins TRBV7-9 to TRBJ1-1; D remains unclear. The CDR3 is 13 amino acids. Looked up from germline, CDR1 is SEHNR and CDR2 is FQNEAQ (reference sequence). V was pared by 6 bases and J by 5 bases, with 13 bases between. The CDR3 nucleotides are TGTGCCAGCAGAGCGCAGGATGGGACTGAAGCTTTCTTT. It translates to CASRAQDGTEAFF.

The CDR3 is CATDRPSGNTIYF. In DNA form, the CDR3 reads TGTGCCACAGACAGGCCCTCTGGAAACACCATATATTTT. The chain couples TRBV6-1 to TRBJ1-3; D may be TRBD1 (6 bases). Germline CDR1 is MNHNS and CDR2 is SASEGT. The V end was cut by 10 bases, the J end by 0 bases, with 10 bases between. The CDR3 is 13 residues long.

The rearrangement joins TRBV28 to TRBJ1-5, with 10 positions matching TRBD1. From germline, CDR1 is MDHEN and CDR2 SYDVKM. The J segment lost 1 base and the V segment lost 5 bases, leaving 5 bases of the junction unmatched. This CDR3 is 16 amino acids long. DNA for the CDR3: TGTGCCAGCAGTCAACGGACAGGGGGAAGCAATCAGCCCCAGCATTTT. Its protein is CASSQRTGGSNQPQHF.

V is TRBV10-3 and J is TRBJ1-5; D gene uncertain. This CDR3 is built from 15 residues. Trimming took 0 bases from V and 6 from J, leaving 12 bases between them. Germline loops: CDR1 ENHRY, CDR2 SYGVKD. The CDR3 sequence is CAISESRIAGQPQHF. The DNA of the CDR3 is TGTGCCATCAGTGAGTCGAGGATTGCAGGTCAGCCCCAGCATTTT.

A note on this clone: The identical CDR3 is also encoded by other nucleotide sequences in the sample. The chain carries TRBV6-5 and TRBJ1-2, with 7 positions matching TRBD1. Germline lookup yields CDR1 MNHEY and CDR2 SVGAGI. The V segment lost 5 bases and the J segment 6 bases; nucleotides outside the gene matches: 3. The CDR3 is 12 amino acids. The CDR3 loop is CASSPTGDGYTF. CDR3 DNA sequence: TGTGCCAGCAGTCCTACAGGGGATGGCTACACCTTC.

This chain joins TRBV5-1 and TRBJ2-3; D is perhaps TRBD1 (6 bases). Trimming took off 7 bases at V and 6 bases at J, with 12 bases between the two ends. Germline-derived CDR1 and CDR2 are SGHRS and YFSETQ. The CDR3 has 12 residues. The CDR3 here is CASSEGVDTQYF. In DNA, the CDR3 is TGCGCCAGCTCTGAGGGGGTTGATACGCAGTATTTT.

The chain has TRBV7-9 and TRBJ2-1, with unresolved D. The CDR3 totals 12 residues. V was shortened by 5 bases and J by 15 bases, with 17 bases between the two germline ends. Germline loops: CDR1 SEHNR, CDR2 FQNEAQ (reference sequence). The CDR3: CASSPGFKRRFF. The CDR3 bases are TGTGCCAGCAGCCCCGGTTTTAAACGGCGGTTCTTC.